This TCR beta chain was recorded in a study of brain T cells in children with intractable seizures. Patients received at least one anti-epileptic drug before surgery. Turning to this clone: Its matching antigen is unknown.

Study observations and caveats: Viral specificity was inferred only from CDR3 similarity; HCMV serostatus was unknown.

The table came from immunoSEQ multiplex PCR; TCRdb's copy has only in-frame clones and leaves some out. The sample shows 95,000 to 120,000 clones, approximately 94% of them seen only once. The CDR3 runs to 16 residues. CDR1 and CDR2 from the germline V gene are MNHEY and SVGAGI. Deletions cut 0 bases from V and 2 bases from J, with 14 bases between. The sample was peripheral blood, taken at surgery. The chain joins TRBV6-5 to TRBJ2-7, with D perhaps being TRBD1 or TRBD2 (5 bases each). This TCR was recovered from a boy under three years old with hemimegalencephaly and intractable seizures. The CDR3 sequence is CASSYSSNGAPYEQYF. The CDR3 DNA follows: TGTGCCAGCAGTTACTCGTCAAACGGGGCGCCCTACGAGCAGTACTTC.